The 29 T cell receptor beta chains listed next were all sequenced from one sample in a study of metastatic and nonmetastatic thyroid tumors. TCRdb redid the clone calls on the PCR reads using MiXCR. The table has thousands of clones, roughly 40% seen once. Thyroid surgery took place with no prior treatment in any patient. Specimen: tumor tissue. These receptors all stem from a male donor with papillary thyroid cancer or a benign thyroid nodule (not recorded which). Some clones in this sample may be carry-over from other donors' samples.

This rearrangement joins TRBV12-3 or TRBV12-4 to TRBJ2-2, with 7 nucleotides matching TRBD2. CDR3 size: 14 residues. Trimming at V came to 6 bases and at J to 10 bases, leaving 11 bases not matched to a gene. CDR3 loop: CASRPSGNAAELFF. For the CDR3, the DNA is TGTGCCAGCAGGCCCAGCGGGAACGCCGCGGAGCTGTTTTTT.

The table lists this clone with a count of one. The chain uses TRBV9 and TRBJ2-7, with D possibly being TRBD1 (6 bases). Germline assignment: CDR1 SGDLS and CDR2 YYNGEE. The CDR3 covers 18 residues. Trimming left V 0 bases short and J 3 bases short, with 22 bases between. The CDR3 sequence: CASSVEETGTRAVYEQYF. The CDR3 DNA sequence: TGTGCCAGCAGCGTAGAGGAAACCGGGACAAGGGCTGTCTACGAGCAGTACTTC.

The chain carries TRBV28 and TRBJ2-2; perhaps D is TRBD1 or TRBD2 (5 bases each). Germline-derived CDR1 and CDR2 are MDHEN and SYDVKM. V was pared by 5 bases and J by 4 bases, with 17 bases between. The CDR3 covers 16 residues. As DNA, the CDR3 is TGTGCCAGCAGTAACTTGGGCGGGCAGGGCACCGGGGAGCTGTTTTTT. The encoded protein is CASSNLGGQGTGELFF.

The chain combines TRBV20-1 with TRBJ2-7; no definite D call. Germline V lookup: CDR1 DFQATT, CDR2 SNEGSKA (reference sequence). CDR3 length: 15 amino acids. The V and J ends lost 6 bases and 3 bases respectively, with 21 bases between them. As DNA, the CDR3 is TGCAGTGCAACATCCCCAGGCACCACGAACTACGAGCAGTACTTC. Its translation: CSATSPGTTNYEQYF.

The table lists this clone with a few counts. The chain employs TRBV6-2 or TRBV6-3 and TRBJ1-5, with D possibly being TRBD1 (5 bases). Per the germline V gene, CDR1 is MNHEY and CDR2 is SVGEGT. The CDR3 spans 16 residues. The V gene lost 4 bases and the J gene lost 7 bases, with 20 bases spanning the gap. This CDR3 reads CASSSRLQVRGQPQHF. CDR3 bases: TGTGCCAGCAGTTCAAGACTACAGGTTAGGGGACAGCCCCAGCATTTT.

The chain carries TRBV5-5 and TRBJ2-2; no clear D. Germline assignment: CDR1 SGHKS and CDR2 YYEKEE (reference sequence). The V gene lost 5 bases and the J gene lost 1 base, with 12 bases spanning the gap. CDR3 length: 15 residues. The CDR3 sequence: CASSTDPMNTGELFF. DNA of the CDR3: TGTGCCAGCAGTACGGACCCGATGAACACCGGGGAGCTGTTTTTT.

DNA of the CDR3: TGTGCCAGCAGTCCGGACAGGGGAGGAGCGTTCTTT. Translation: CASSPDRGGAFF. The chain combines TRBV2 with TRBJ1-1; 9 bases agree with TRBD1. The trim removed 5 bases at V and 14 bases at J, leaving 9 bases unmatched. Germline CDR1 is SNHLY and CDR2 is FYNNEI. This CDR3 comprises 12 residues.

By frequency in the sample, this clone is medium-sized. Other DNA sequences of this sample code for an identical CDR3. The genes are TRBV29-1 and TRBJ1-2; the D is unclear. Trimming pared 8 bases from V and 0 bases from J, leaving 28 bases between. The CDR3 is 18 amino acids. Germline V CDR1 and CDR2: SQVTM, ANQGSEA. The CDR3 region is CSTEAEPPFGLPNYGYTF. The CDR3 DNA is TGCAGCACAGAAGCGGAACCCCCCTTTGGACTTCCTAACTATGGCTACACCTTC.

This clone was seen ten or more times. This chain connects TRBV6-1 to TRBJ1-2; D possibly corresponds to TRBD1 (6 bases). Trimming removed 7 bases at V and 4 bases at J, with 16 bases between. CDR3 length: 14 residues. Germline CDR1 is MNHNS and CDR2 is SASEGT. CDR3 in DNA: TGTGCCAGCACCGAGGGCGTACAGGGCTATGGCTACACCTTC. Amino acid sequence: CASTEGVQGYGYTF.

This clone has a handful of counts. This chain links TRBV11-3 with TRBJ2-2; D is unclear. CDR1 SGHNT and CDR2 YENEEA come from the germline V gene. This CDR3 spans 14 amino acids. V was cut by 1 base and J by 2 bases, with 5 bases left in between. The CDR3 loop is CASSLGPNTGELFF. DNA of the CDR3: TGTGCCAGCAGCTTAGGCCCAAACACCGGGGAGCTGTTTTTT. Full variable domain (outside the CDR3, taken from reference TRBV11-3 and TRBJ2-2): EAGVVQSPRYKIIEKKQPVAFWCNPISGHNTLYWYLQNLGQGPELLIRYENEEAVDDSQLPKDRFSAERLKGVDSTLKIQPAELGDSAVYLCASSLGPNTGELFFGEGSRLTVL.

The rearrangement joins TRBV20-1 to TRBJ2-7, with TRBD2 identical over 13 bases. Germline V lookup: CDR1 DFQATT, CDR2 SNEGSKA (reference sequence). The J segment lost 2 bases and the V segment lost 8 bases, leaving 21 bases of the junction unmatched. The CDR3 consists of 19 residues. CDR3 bases: TGCAGTTCCACATCACCATCAACTAGCGGGAGGGCCCCGGCCTACGAGCAGTACTTC. Protein sequence: CSSTSPSTSGRAPAYEQYF.

V and J are TRBV30 and TRBJ2-7; maybe TRBD2 (6 bases). CDR3 length: 13 amino acids. The germline gives CDR1 GTSNPN, CDR2 SVGIG (reference sequence). Deletions cut 8 bases from V and 7 bases from J, with 21 bases between. The DNA of the CDR3 is TGTGCCAGTAGTGCCGGGACTGCGTTTGAGCAGTACTTC. This gives the protein CASSAGTAFEQYF.

This rearrangement joins TRBV5-1 to TRBJ2-7, with D perhaps matching TRBD1 (5 bases). The germline V and J ends were trimmed by 0 bases and 0 bases, with 7 bases remaining between them. This CDR3 contains 14 residues. Germline CDR1 reads SGHRS; CDR2 reads YFSETQ. The CDR3 nucleotides are TGCGCCAGCAGCTTGGGACAGAGCTCCTACGAGCAGTACTTC. As protein: CASSLGQSSYEQYF.

The rearrangement joins TRBV6-4 to TRBJ2-1; D not certain. V was clipped by 3 bases and J by 5 bases, with 8 bases between them. CDR3 size: 13 residues. Germline values: CDR1 MRHNA, CDR2 SNTAGT. The CDR3 sequence: CASSEEDNNEQFF. The CDR3 DNA reads as TGTGCCAGCAGTGAAGAGGATAACAATGAGCAGTTCTTC.

CDR3 residues: CASSPRGSSYEQYF. The CDR3 DNA reads as TGTGCCAGCAGTCCCCGGGGGAGCTCCTACGAGCAGTACTTC. The J gene is TRBJ2-7, the V gene TRBV27; weak D call: TRBD2 (6 bases). The germline V gene has CDR1 MNHEY and CDR2 SMNVEV (reference sequence). Trimming removed 5 bases from V and 0 bases from J, with 11 bases in between. The CDR3 has 14 residues.

There are a few counts of this clone. V gene TRBV6-1 combines with J gene TRBJ2-3; D remains unclear. The germline V gene has CDR1 MNHNS and CDR2 SASEGT. Trimming took 5 bases from V and 4 from J, leaving 7 bases between them. The CDR3 sequence is 12 residues long. The CDR3 coding sequence is TGTGCCAGCAGTTCCTTGGCAGATACGCAGTATTTT. This translates into CASSSLADTQYF.

V is TRBV3-1 and J is TRBJ2-7; possible D gene TRBD2, 6 bases. Trimming took 1 base from V and 5 from J, leaving 18 bases between them. The CDR3 spans 16 residues. Per the germline V gene, CDR1 is LGHDT and CDR2 is YNNKEL (reference sequence). CDR3 bases: TGTGCCAGCAGCCAAGGTAAGTGGGAGGCCCACCACGAGCAGTACTTC. Its protein is CASSQGKWEAHHEQYF.

Ten or more counts support this clone. The chain recombines TRBV10-3 with TRBJ2-5; D unclear. The CDR3 covers 13 residues. Germline lookup yields CDR1 ENHRY and CDR2 SYGVKD. Trimming removed 0 bases at V and 5 bases at J, with 7 bases between. CDR3 bases: TGTGCCATCAGTGAGTCGCACGGGGAGACCCAGTACTTC. Translated: CAISESHGETQYF.

This clone was picked up one time. The V gene is TRBV18, the J gene TRBJ2-7; 7 bases match TRBD1. V lost 4 bases to trimming and J lost 6 bases; unmatched junction nucleotides: 9. From germline, CDR1 is KGHSH and CDR2 LQKENI. The CDR3 sequence is 14 residues long. The CDR3 region has the DNA TGTGCCAGCTCACGATTGAAACAGGGGTCCGAGCAGTACTTC. Amino acids: CASSRLKQGSEQYF.

This clone has a handful of counts. The J gene is TRBJ1-2, the V gene TRBV6-4, with TRBD1 matching over 9 bases. Germline V gene sequence: CDR1 MRHNA, CDR2 SNTAGT. The CDR3 contains 15 residues. Trimming took 6 bases from V and 4 from J; bases not matched to a gene: 9. CDR3 residues: CASRRGQGTAYGYTF. The CDR3 bases are TGTGCCAGCAGACGAGGACAGGGGACAGCCTATGGCTACACCTTC.

By sample fraction, this clone is medium-sized. The V call is TRBV6-1, the J call TRBJ1-5, with TRBD1 identical over 7 bases. CDR3 length: 15 residues. CDR1 and CDR2 from the germline V gene are MNHNS and SASEGT. The J segment lost 0 bases and the V segment lost 7 bases, leaving 6 bases of the junction unmatched. The CDR3 loop is CASNPTGDSNQPQHF. In DNA form, the CDR3 reads TGTGCCAGCAATCCAACAGGGGATAGCAATCAGCCCCAGCATTTT.

The genes are TRBV19 and TRBJ1-6, with D possibly being TRBD1 (5 bases). Germline V gene sequence: CDR1 LNHDA, CDR2 SQIVND (reference sequence). This CDR3 contains 15 residues. The germline V and J ends were trimmed by 6 bases and 6 bases, with 15 bases remaining between them. The CDR3 protein is CASRENSRANSPLHF. The CDR3 DNA sequence: TGTGCCAGTAGGGAGAACTCCAGGGCTAATTCACCCCTCCACTTT.

The CDR3 nucleotides read TGCGCCAGCAGTCATAGAATAGGGGGACAGCCCCAGCATTTT. Translating it yields CASSHRIGGQPQHF. The chain joins TRBV4-1 to TRBJ1-5; maybe TRBD1 (6 bases). This CDR3 comprises 14 residues. The V end lost 6 bases, the J end lost 7 bases, and 16 bases lay between the germline ends. CDR1 and CDR2 from the germline V gene are MGHRA and YSYEKL.

CDR3 nucleotides: TGTGCCAGCAGTTTAGACAGGAACACCTACGAGCAGTACTTC. It specifies CASSLDRNTYEQYF. The rearrangement links TRBV27 to TRBJ2-7, with TRBD1 as a possible D gene (6 bases). The length of the CDR3 is 14 residues. The ends were cut back, 2 bases at V and 2 bases at J, with 10 bases in the middle. Germline-derived CDR1 and CDR2 are MNHEY and SMNVEV (reference sequence).

This clone was found a few times. The genes are TRBV5-1 and TRBJ2-7, with D possibly TRBD2 on 6 matching bases. Germline V lookup: CDR1 SGHRS, CDR2 YFSETQ. The V end lost 0 bases, the J end lost 7 bases, and 17 bases lay between the germline ends. This CDR3 has 15 residues. The CDR3 protein is CASSLASTRAGEQYF. The CDR3 DNA reads as TGCGCCAGCAGCTTGGCGTCGACCCGGGCGGGGGAGCAGTACTTC.

This clone is medium-sized by share. This rearrangement joins TRBV19 to TRBJ1-1; D is undetermined. Per the germline V gene, CDR1 is LNHDA and CDR2 is SQIVND (reference sequence). The CDR3 contains 11 residues. The V end lost 10 bases, the J end lost 11 bases, and 17 bases lay between the germline ends. The CDR3 here is CATTESRRAFF. The CDR3 region has the DNA TGTGCCACAACAGAGAGCCGTAGGGCTTTCTTT. The full variable domain, with the rest looked up from reference TRBV19 and TRBJ1-1, is DGGITQSPKYLFRKEGQNVTLSCEQNLNHDAMYWYRQDPGQGLRLIYYSQIVNDFQKGDIAEGYSVSREKKESFPLTVTSAQKNPTAFYLCATTESRRAFFGQGTRLTVV.

V gene TRBV19 combines with J gene TRBJ2-2; no definite D call. This CDR3 comprises 11 residues. Trimming shortened V by 3 bases and J by 6 bases, and 2 bases separated the two germline ends. Germline loops: CDR1 LNHDA, CDR2 SQIVND (reference sequence). The CDR3 nucleotides are TGTGCCAGTAGTATTTCCGGGGAGCTGTTTTTT. It codes for CASSISGELFF.

This clone was observed a few times. The chain couples TRBV28 to TRBJ2-3; 10 nucleotides match TRBD2. Looked up from germline, CDR1 is MDHEN and CDR2 is SYDVKM. J gave up 1 base and V 3 bases, and 1 base lay outside the gene matches. The CDR3 consists of 15 residues. CDR3 in DNA: TGTGCCAGCAGTTTGGGGACTAGCGGCACAGATACGCAGTATTTT. Translation: CASSLGTSGTDTQYF.

A remark on this clone: The sample has other DNA sequences that encode this CDR3 too. This chain uses TRBV2 with TRBJ2-7; 12 bases match TRBD2. There are 17 residues in the CDR3. Germline V gene lookup returns CDR1 SNHLY and CDR2 FYNNEI. J lost 1 base, V lost 6 bases, and 10 bases had no gene match. The CDR3 here is CASRPLAGGRESYEQYF. DNA for the CDR3: TGTGCCAGCAGGCCGCTAGCGGGGGGGAGGGAATCCTACGAGCAGTACTTC.